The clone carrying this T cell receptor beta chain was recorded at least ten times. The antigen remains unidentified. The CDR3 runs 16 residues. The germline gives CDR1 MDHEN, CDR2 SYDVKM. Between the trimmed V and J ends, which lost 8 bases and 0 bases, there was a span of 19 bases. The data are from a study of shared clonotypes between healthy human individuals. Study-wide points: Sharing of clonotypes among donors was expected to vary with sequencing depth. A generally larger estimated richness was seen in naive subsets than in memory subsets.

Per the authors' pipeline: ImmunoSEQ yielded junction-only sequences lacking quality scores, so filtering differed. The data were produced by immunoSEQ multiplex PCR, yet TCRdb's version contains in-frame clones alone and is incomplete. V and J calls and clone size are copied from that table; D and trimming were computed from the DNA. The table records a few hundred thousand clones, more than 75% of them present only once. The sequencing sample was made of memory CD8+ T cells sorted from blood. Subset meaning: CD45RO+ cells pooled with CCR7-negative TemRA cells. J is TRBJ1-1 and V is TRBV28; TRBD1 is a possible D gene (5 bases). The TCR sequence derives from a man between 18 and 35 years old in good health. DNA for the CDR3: TGTGCCAGCCACCTGATCCCGGGGGGGATGAACACTGAAGCTTTCTTT. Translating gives CASHLIPGGMNTEAFF. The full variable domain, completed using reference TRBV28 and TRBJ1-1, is DVKVTQSSRYLVKRTGEKVFLECVQDMDHENMFWYRQDPGLGLRLIYFSYDVKMKEKGDIPEGYSVSREKKERFSLILESASTNQTSMYLCASHLIPGGMNTEAFFGQGTRLTVV.